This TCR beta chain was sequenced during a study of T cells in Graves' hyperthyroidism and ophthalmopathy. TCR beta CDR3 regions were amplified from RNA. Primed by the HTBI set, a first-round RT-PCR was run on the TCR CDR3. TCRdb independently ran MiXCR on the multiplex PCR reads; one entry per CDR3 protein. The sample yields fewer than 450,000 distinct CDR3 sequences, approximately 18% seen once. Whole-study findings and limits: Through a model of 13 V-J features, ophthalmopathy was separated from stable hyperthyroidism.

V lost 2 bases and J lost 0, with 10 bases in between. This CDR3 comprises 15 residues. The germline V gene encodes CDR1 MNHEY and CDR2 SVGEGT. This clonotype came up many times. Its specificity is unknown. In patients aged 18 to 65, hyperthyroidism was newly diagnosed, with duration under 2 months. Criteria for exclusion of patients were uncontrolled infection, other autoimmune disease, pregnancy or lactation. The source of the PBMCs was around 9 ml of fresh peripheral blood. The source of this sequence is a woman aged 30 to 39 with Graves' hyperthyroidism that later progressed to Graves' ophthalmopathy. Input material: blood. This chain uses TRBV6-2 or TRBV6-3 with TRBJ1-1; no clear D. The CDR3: CASSYGQDMNTEAFF. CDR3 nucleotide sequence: TGTGCCAGCAGTTACGGGCAAGACATGAACACTGAAGCTTTCTTT.